The 17 T cell receptor beta chains below all came from one sample that was sequenced in a study of OX40 agonist ivuxolimab in advanced cancers. The method was immunoSEQ multiplex PCR; TCRdb's version includes in-frame clones alone and lacks a portion of them. Of approximately 130,000 clones listed, about 93% are singletons. The source material was CD4+ or CD8+ T cells sorted from blood, sampled in a trial of the OX40 agonist ivuxolimab. Receptors were obtained from an adult with an advanced solid tumor such as melanoma, head and neck, liver or kidney cancer.

This clone turned up a few times. The J gene is TRBJ1-1, the V gene TRBV18; no clear D. V lost 8 bases and J 1 base, leaving 11 bases between the germline ends. Germline V CDR1 and CDR2: KGHSH, LQKENI. The CDR3 is 13 amino acids. The CDR3 spells CASLQGQNTEAFF. Here the CDR3 DNA reads TGTGCCAGCCTCCAAGGTCAGAACACTGAAGCTTTCTTT.

The chain carries TRBV7-2 and TRBJ2-7; possibly TRBD1 or TRBD2 for D (6 bases each). The CDR3 is 14 amino acids. CDR1 is SGHTA and CDR2 is FQGNSA in the germline V gene. The V end was cut by 4 bases, the J end by 2 bases, with 12 bases between. The CDR3 loop reads CASSSVGGPYEQYF. The CDR3 DNA reads as TGTGCCAGCAGCTCGGTAGGGGGGCCCTACGAGCAGTACTTC.

The table lists this clone with a count of one. The J gene is TRBJ1-6, the V gene TRBV6-5, with 9 bases lining up with TRBD1. The germline V gene encodes CDR1 MNHEY and CDR2 SVGAGI. The CDR3 is 16 amino acids. V lost 0 bases and J lost 6; bases outside the gene matches: 3. CDR3 sequence (DNA): TGTGCCAGCAGTTACTCTCCGGGACAGGGTAATTCACCCCTCCACTTT. As protein: CASSYSPGQGNSPLHF.

The genes are TRBV9 and TRBJ1-1; tentatively, D is TRBD1 (6 bases). Germline loops: CDR1 SGDLS, CDR2 YYNGEE. V was pared by 3 bases and J by 3 bases, with 15 bases between. The CDR3 is made up of 15 amino acids. The CDR3 sequence is CASSDKAGAYTEAFF. The CDR3 nucleotides read TGTGCCAGCAGCGATAAGGCGGGGGCTTACACTGAAGCTTTCTTT.

The V gene is TRBV18, the J gene TRBJ2-1; 13 nucleotides align to TRBD2. Germline CDR1 is KGHSH and CDR2 is LQKENI. This CDR3 has 18 residues. Germline trimming cut 6 bases from V and 3 bases from J; bases unmatched to any gene: 11. CDR3 sequence reads: CASSLPPGLAGFYNEQFF. DNA for the CDR3: TGTGCCAGCTCTCTGCCGCCGGGACTAGCGGGGTTCTACAATGAGCAGTTCTTC.

The rearrangement joins TRBV30 to TRBJ1-4, with 7 bases that match TRBD1. Trimming cost V 0 bases and J 7 bases; bases outside gene matches: 8. Germline V gives CDR1 GTSNPN, CDR2 SVGIG (reference sequence). There are 15 residues in the CDR3. In DNA form, the CDR3 reads TGTGCCTGGAGTGTAAACGCAGGGGGGGGTGAAAAACTGTTTTTT. Protein: CAWSVNAGGGEKLFF.

The chain recombines TRBV18 with TRBJ1-2; no reliable D call. The CDR3 loop spans 13 amino acids. Per germline, CDR1 KGHSH and CDR2 LQKENI. V lost 0 bases and J lost 5, with 7 bases in between. CDR3 sequence (DNA): TGTGCCAGCTCACCACCAGATAGGTATGGCTACACCTTC. This sequence encodes CASSPPDRYGYTF.

This clone was detected only once. The CDR3 is CASSPGQGSQPQHF. The CDR3 nucleotides are TGCGCCAGCAGCCCTGGACAGGGTAGCCAGCCCCAGCATTTT. This chain uses TRBV5-1 with TRBJ1-5; 8 nucleotides agree with TRBD1. Germline assignment: CDR1 SGHRS and CDR2 YFSETQ. The CDR3 consists of 14 residues. The junction had 7 bases not matched to a gene; V was cut back by 4 bases and J by 7 bases.

The chain joins TRBV7-2 to TRBJ1-4, with 9 bases identical to TRBD1. The CDR3 length is 14 residues. Losses at the gene ends were 4 bases for V and 5 bases for J; bases not matched to a gene: 2. In germline, CDR1 is SGHTA, CDR2 FQGNSA. The CDR3, as DNA: TGTGCCAGCAGCTCGGACAGGGGAAATGAAAAACTGTTTTTT. Residues: CASSSDRGNEKLFF.

The V call is TRBV10-2, the J call TRBJ2-1, with D perhaps TRBD1 (6 bases). The CDR3 runs 14 residues. The germline V gene encodes CDR1 WSHSY and CDR2 SAAADI. With 6 bases removed from V and 5 bases from J, the gap between germline ends came to 14 bases. This CDR3 is CASRDRGIDNEQFF. The CDR3 bases are TGCGCCAGCAGGGACAGAGGGATTGACAATGAGCAGTTCTTC.

This clone has more than one count but fewer than ten. The chain couples TRBV6-5 to TRBJ1-5; D is uncertain. Trimming shortened V by 6 bases and J by 0 bases, and 9 bases separated the two germline ends. The CDR3 is 14 residues long. Germline assignment: CDR1 MNHEY and CDR2 SVGAGI. CDR3 residues: CASSPLNSNQPQHF. The CDR3 DNA sequence: TGTGCCAGCAGCCCCCTAAATAGCAATCAGCCCCAGCATTTT.

This chain joins TRBV5-1 and TRBJ2-1, with 10 bases that match TRBD1. Germline V CDR1 and CDR2: SGHRS, YFSETQ. The CDR3 spans 16 residues. With 4 bases clipped from V and 10 bases from J, the junction kept 14 bases outside the gene matches. The CDR3 DNA reads TGCGCCAGCAGCCCGGACAGGGGGTCCCCCGGGGCGGAGCAGTTCTTC. Its protein is CASSPDRGSPGAEQFF.

This sequence joins TRBV18 and TRBJ2-2; 7 bases line up with TRBD2. In germline, CDR1 is KGHSH, CDR2 LQKENI. V lost 3 bases and J lost 4; bases outside the gene matches: 8. The CDR3 loop spans 16 amino acids. The CDR3 here is CASSPPLTSSTGELFF. The CDR3 DNA is TGTGCCAGCTCACCCCCCTTGACTAGCTCCACCGGGGAGCTGTTTTTT. The entire variable domain, with the rest obtained from reference TRBV18 and TRBJ2-2, is as follows: NAGVMQNPRHLVRRRGQEARLRCSPMKGHSHVYWYRQLPEEGLKFMVYLQKENIIDESGMPKERFSAEFPKEGPSILRIQQVVRGDSAAYFCASSPPLTSSTGELFFGEGSRLTVL.

V and J are TRBV28 and TRBJ1-6; 8 bases line up with TRBD1. The trim removed 3 bases at V and 7 bases at J, leaving 2 bases unmatched. This CDR3 is built from 14 residues. CDR1 and CDR2 (germline): MDHEN, SYDVKM. The CDR3 spells CASSLGQVNSPLHF. The CDR3 DNA reads as TGTGCCAGCAGTTTGGGACAGGTCAATTCACCCCTCCACTTT.

The chain links TRBV27 to TRBJ1-1; D is undetermined. The length of the CDR3 is 15 residues. V was pared by 0 bases and J by 1 base, with 9 bases between. Germline V gene lookup returns CDR1 MNHEY and CDR2 SMNVEV (reference sequence). DNA of the CDR3: TGTGCCAGCAGTTTATCGTACGTTTCGAACACTGAAGCTTTCTTT. It specifies CASSLSYVSNTEAFF.

The chain employs TRBV6-6 and TRBJ2-7, with D tentatively TRBD1 or TRBD2 (5 bases each). The ends were cut back, 5 bases at V and 3 bases at J, with 14 bases in the middle. The CDR3 is made up of 14 amino acids. Per germline, CDR1 MNHNY and CDR2 SVGAGI (reference sequence). CDR3 in amino acids: CASSPYGDLYEQYF. CDR3 bases: TGTGCCAGCAGTCCCTACGGGGACCTCTACGAGCAGTACTTC.

This rearrangement joins TRBV6-1 to TRBJ2-7, with D unresolved. CDR1 is MNHNS, CDR2 SASEGT, per germline. V was clipped by 6 bases and J by 1 base, with 4 bases between them. This CDR3 spans 11 amino acids. The CDR3 region has the DNA TGTGCCAGCAGCATATCCTACGAGCAGTACTTC. Translation gives CASSISYEQYF.